A single sample is the source of the 30 T cell receptor beta chains below, sequenced in a study of graft-versus-host responses after intestinal transplantation. These receptors lack a known antigen. Measured with immunoSEQ multiplex PCR; TCRdb has only the in-frame clones, and not every one. The sample has under 95,000 clones, 89% seen once. The material sequenced was unstimulated CD8+ T cells sorted from spleen or lymph node cells, taken before intestinal transplant. The receptors were gathered from a human donor who received an intestinal transplant.

This clone was seen once. CDR3 in amino acids: CASSPGQGGNTIYF. In nucleotides, the CDR3 is TGTGCCAGCAGCCCAGGACAGGGTGGAAACACCATATATTTT. The chain has TRBV5-6 and TRBJ1-3, with 8 bases matching TRBD1. Germline-derived CDR1 and CDR2 are SGHDT and YYEEEE. V lost 4 bases to trimming and J lost 3 bases; unmatched junction nucleotides: 3. The CDR3 has 14 residues.

The genes are TRBV19 and TRBJ2-3, with 9 bases fitting TRBD2. The CDR3 has 16 amino acids. From germline, CDR1 is LNHDA and CDR2 SQIVND (reference sequence). Trimming cost V 10 bases and J 0 bases; bases outside gene matches: 11. CDR3 protein: CATKRREGSSTDTQYF. The CDR3 coding sequence is TGTGCCACGAAGAGGCGGGAGGGGTCTAGCACAGATACGCAGTATTTT. Supplemented by reference TRBV19 and TRBJ2-3, the full variable domain reads DGGITQSPKYLFRKEGQNVTLSCEQNLNHDAMYWYRQDPGQGLRLIYYSQIVNDFQKGDIAEGYSVSREKKESFPLTVTSAQKNPTAFYLCATKRREGSSTDTQYFGPGTRLTVL.

V and J are TRBV19 and TRBJ2-3; 9 bases map to TRBD2. The CDR3 is 15 residues long. V trimming: 6 bases; J trimming: 2 bases; junction bases outside the gene matches: 6. Looked up from germline, CDR1 is LNHDA and CDR2 is SQIVND (reference sequence). The CDR3 region has the DNA TGTGCCAGTAGGCGTAGCGGGAGAAACACAGATACGCAGTATTTT. Translation gives CASRRSGRNTDTQYF.

The chain combines TRBV19 with TRBJ2-7; tentatively, D is TRBD2 (6 bases). The V and J ends lost 5 bases and 2 bases respectively, with 13 bases between them. Germline V gene sequence: CDR1 LNHDA, CDR2 SQIVND (reference sequence). CDR3 length equals 14 residues. This chain's CDR3 is CASSAGLGAYEQYF. The DNA of the CDR3 is TGTGCCAGTAGTGCGGGGCTGGGTGCCTACGAGCAGTACTTC.

The genes are TRBV7-9 and TRBJ1-1; tentative D call: TRBD1 (5 bases). This CDR3 comprises 14 residues. The germline V gene encodes CDR1 SEHNR and CDR2 FQNEAQ (reference sequence). The V and J ends lost 5 bases and 8 bases respectively, with 18 bases between them. The CDR3 coding sequence is TGTGCCAGCAGCACCCCGACAGTCCCCCTCGAAGCTTTCTTT. Residues: CASSTPTVPLEAFF.

V usage is TRBV19 and J usage is TRBJ2-7; 8 bases are shared with TRBD1. This CDR3 has 14 amino acids. Germline lookup yields CDR1 LNHDA and CDR2 SQIVND (reference sequence). The ends lost 3 bases at V and 2 bases at J; junction bases unmatched: 3. The CDR3 DNA reads as TGTGCCAGTAGTATCGGACAGGGCACCTACGAGCAGTACTTC. Residues: CASSIGQGTYEQYF.

The rearrangement uses TRBV2 and TRBJ1-1; TRBD1 is a possible D gene (5 bases). V was shortened by 6 bases and J by 3 bases, with 14 bases between the two germline ends. Looked up from germline, CDR1 is SNHLY and CDR2 is FYNNEI. The CDR3 covers 14 residues. CDR3 nucleotide sequence: TGTGCCAGCAGCTTCACTGGGGGGGACACTGAAGCTTTCTTT. This codes for CASSFTGGDTEAFF.

CDR3 coding DNA: TGTGCCAGTAGTATAGATCCGGACAGGGAGGGCGGGAGCAATCAGCCCCAGCATTTT. Translated: CASSIDPDREGGSNQPQHF. The chain is built from TRBV19 and TRBJ1-5; 8 bases fit TRBD1. The CDR3 covers 19 residues. CDR1 and CDR2 from the germline V gene are LNHDA and SQIVND (reference sequence). V gave up 0 bases and J gave up 1 base; unmatched junction bases: 11.

The chain has TRBV2 and TRBJ1-2; weak D call: TRBD1 (5 bases). The germline V and J ends were trimmed by 3 bases and 4 bases, with 9 bases remaining between them. The CDR3 loop spans 13 amino acids. Germline CDR1 and CDR2: SNHLY and FYNNEI. This CDR3 is CASSDRGSYGYTF. The CDR3 DNA follows: TGTGCCAGCAGTGATCGGGGGAGCTATGGCTACACCTTC.

This sequence joins TRBV9 and TRBJ2-2; D perhaps matches TRBD2 (5 bases). CDR1 is SGDLS and CDR2 is YYNGEE in the germline V gene. The CDR3 covers 16 residues. V was pared by 0 bases and J by 6 bases, with 15 bases between. The CDR3 DNA is TGTGCCAGCAGCGTAGGTGGACTTAGGACCGCCGGGGAGCTGTTTTTT. It translates to CASSVGGLRTAGELFF.

This clone has only one observation. The J gene is TRBJ2-7, the V gene TRBV27; D uncertain. Germline CDR1 reads MNHEY; CDR2 reads SMNVEV (reference sequence). This CDR3 has 13 amino acids. V was pared by 4 bases and J by 4 bases, with 11 bases between. CDR3 sequence (DNA): TGTGCCAGCAGTTCCGGGTTAAGTTACGAGCAGTACTTC. Amino acids: CASSSGLSYEQYF.

The chain recombines TRBV5-1 with TRBJ2-1, with TRBD1 identical over 7 bases. Germline V lookup: CDR1 SGHRS, CDR2 YFSETQ. CDR3 length: 14 amino acids. Losses at the gene ends were 4 bases for V and 5 bases for J; bases not matched to a gene: 6. The CDR3 here is CASSARQGNNEQFF. CDR3 in DNA: TGCGCCAGCAGCGCTAGACAGGGCAACAATGAGCAGTTCTTC.

The chain carries TRBV4-2 and TRBJ2-1; 8 nucleotides agree with TRBD2. V gave up 1 base and J gave up 6 bases; unmatched junction bases: 11. This CDR3 is built from 17 residues. Germline CDR1 LGHNA, CDR2 YNFKEQ. CDR3 in DNA: TGTGCCAGCAGCCAAGCCTCAGCGGGACTAGAGGCCAATGAGCAGTTCTTC. Its translation: CASSQASAGLEANEQFF.

V and J are TRBV29-1 and TRBJ1-3; 10 bases are a match to TRBD1. V was pared by 7 bases and J by 1 base, with 7 bases of the junction left unmatched. This CDR3 region has 15 residues. In germline, CDR1 is SQVTM, CDR2 ANQGSEA. Here the CDR3 reads CSAWGTGVSGNTIYF. CDR3 DNA: TGCAGCGCCTGGGGGACAGGGGTGTCTGGAAACACCATATATTTT.

J is TRBJ2-7 and V is TRBV27; 8 bases map to TRBD1. The trim removed 5 bases at V and 2 bases at J, leaving 8 bases unmatched. CDR1 and CDR2 (germline): MNHEY, SMNVEV (reference sequence). This CDR3 is built from 15 residues. The CDR3 DNA reads TGTGCCAGCAGTGCGCGTGGGACAGGCGCCTACGAGCAGTACTTC. It translates to CASSARGTGAYEQYF.

The genes are TRBV18 and TRBJ2-1; D uncertain. The CDR3 consists of 12 residues. Germline CDR1 and CDR2: KGHSH and LQKENI. V lost 2 bases, J lost 12 bases, and 11 bases lay in between. The CDR3 nucleotides read TGTGCCAGCTCACCAACACCGTCGGGGCAGTTCTTC. Amino acids: CASSPTPSGQFF.

The V call is TRBV7-9, the J call TRBJ2-7; 7 nucleotides agree with TRBD2. The germline V gene encodes CDR1 SEHNR and CDR2 FQNEAQ (reference sequence). After removal of 5 bases from V and 3 bases from J, the junction contained 7 bases not matched to a gene. This CDR3 comprises 14 residues. CDR3: CASSPQAGDYEQYF. The CDR3 nucleotides read TGTGCCAGCAGCCCGCAGGCGGGGGACTACGAGCAGTACTTC. Looking up the rest from reference TRBV7-9 and TRBJ2-7 gives the full variable domain: DTGVSQNPRHKITKRGQNVTFRCDPISEHNRLYWYRQTLGQGPEFLTYFQNEAQLEKSRLLSDRFSAERPKGSFSTLEIQRTEQGDSAMYLCASSPQAGDYEQYFGPGTRLTVT.

The DNA of the CDR3 is TGCGCCAGCAGCTTGGAAGGGGGAACGGACTACGAGCAGTACTTC. It codes for CASSLEGGTDYEQYF. J is TRBJ2-7 and V is TRBV5-1; perhaps TRBD1 as D (6 bases). V was cut by 0 bases and J by 3 bases, with 13 bases left in between. CDR3 size: 15 residues. Germline assignment: CDR1 SGHRS and CDR2 YFSETQ.

The chain carries TRBV28 and TRBJ2-5; 12 nucleotides align to TRBD2. CDR1 is MDHEN, CDR2 SYDVKM, per germline. V trimming: 6 bases; J trimming: 4 bases; junction bases outside the gene matches: 9. The CDR3 length is 16 residues. CDR3 sequence: CASSYLLAGGGETQYF. CDR3 DNA: TGTGCCAGCAGCTATCTACTAGCGGGAGGAGGAGAGACCCAGTACTTC. The full variable domain, its missing parts supplied by reference TRBV28 and TRBJ2-5, is DVKVTQSSRYLVKRTGEKVFLECVQDMDHENMFWYRQDPGLGLRLIYFSYDVKMKEKGDIPEGYSVSREKKERFSLILESASTNQTSMYLCASSYLLAGGGETQYFGPGTRLLVL.

The V call is TRBV27, the J call TRBJ1-2; tentative D call: TRBD1 (6 bases). Trimming removed 3 bases from V and 4 bases from J, with 15 bases in between. Germline lookup yields CDR1 MNHEY and CDR2 SMNVEV (reference sequence). This CDR3 is built from 15 residues. Here the CDR3 reads CASSFLGGALYGYTF. DNA for the CDR3: TGTGCCAGCAGTTTCCTAGGGGGGGCCCTCTATGGCTACACCTTC.

This clone was found a few times. The chain has TRBV6-1 and TRBJ2-1; the match to TRBD2 covers 9 bases. With V trimmed by 4 bases and J by 8 bases, 6 bases remained unmatched. CDR1 and CDR2 from the germline V gene are MNHNS and SASEGT. The CDR3 sequence is 14 residues long. The CDR3 DNA follows: TGTGCCAGCAGTGCGGCGGGAGGGCACGATGAGCAGTTCTTC. Translation gives CASSAAGGHDEQFF.

The chain is built from TRBV4-2 and TRBJ2-3, with D possibly TRBD1 on 8 matching bases. Germline assignment: CDR1 LGHNA and CDR2 YNFKEQ. The V gene lost 0 bases and the J gene lost 3 bases, with 16 bases spanning the gap. There are 17 residues in the CDR3. The CDR3 region is CASSQEVQGGLTDTQYF. CDR3 DNA sequence: TGTGCCAGCAGCCAAGAGGTACAGGGGGGGTTAACAGATACGCAGTATTTT.

In this sample, this clone turned up once. The junction shows a germline mismatch at one end, possibly a read error. This chain joins TRBV7-7 and TRBJ1-2; 7 bases match TRBD1. CDR1 and CDR2 from the germline V gene are SSHAT and FNYEAQ (reference sequence). The length of the CDR3 is 14 residues. CDR3 in amino acids: CASSYRGANYGYTF. The CDR3 nucleotides are TGTGCTAGCAGCTACAGGGGAGCTAACTATGGCTACACCTTC.

V is TRBV27 and J is TRBJ2-2, with D possibly being TRBD2 (5 bases). The CDR3 spans 14 residues. V was trimmed by 0 bases and J by 4 bases, leaving 6 bases between them. Germline assignment: CDR1 MNHEY and CDR2 SMNVEV (reference sequence). The DNA of the CDR3 is TGTGCCAGCAGTTTATCTCGGGGCACCGGGGAGCTGTTTTTT. Translated: CASSLSRGTGELFF.

This clone is medium-sized in the sample. V and J are TRBV15 and TRBJ2-1; 10 bases line up with TRBD1. CDR3 length: 15 amino acids. Germline trimming cut 5 bases from V and 3 bases from J; bases unmatched to any gene: 4. Germline V gene sequence: CDR1 LNHNV, CDR2 YYDKDF (reference sequence). CDR3 residues: CATSLGTGDYNEQFF. The DNA of the CDR3 is TGTGCCACCAGCCTCGGGACAGGGGACTACAATGAGCAGTTCTTC.

The chain is built from TRBV19 and TRBJ2-7; the D gene is possibly TRBD1 (6 bases). The CDR3 is 16 amino acids. V was shortened by 3 bases and J by 0 bases, with 15 bases between the two germline ends. Germline V gene sequence: CDR1 LNHDA, CDR2 SQIVND (reference sequence). CDR3 coding DNA: TGTGCCAGTAGTATCGGTTGGACAGTAAGCTCCTACGAGCAGTACTTC. It translates to CASSIGWTVSSYEQYF.

The genes are TRBV11-3 and TRBJ2-5; D unclear. Trimming left V 5 bases short and J 5 bases short, with 21 bases between. The CDR3 contains 16 residues. Germline lookup yields CDR1 SGHNT and CDR2 YENEEA. CDR3 sequence: CASSPMAAIPVETQYF. The CDR3, as DNA: TGTGCCAGCAGCCCCATGGCGGCAATCCCGGTTGAGACCCAGTACTTC.

V is TRBV5-1 and J is TRBJ2-3, with TRBD1 matching 8 bases. From germline, CDR1 is SGHRS and CDR2 YFSETQ. CDR3 length equals 17 residues. The ends lost 4 bases at V and 2 bases at J; junction bases unmatched: 12. CDR3 nucleotide sequence: TGCGCCAGCAGCCGCTACTCTGGACAGGGTCCCACAGATACGCAGTATTTT. This codes for CASSRYSGQGPTDTQYF.

The rearrangement links TRBV7-2 to TRBJ2-7, with 7 bases aligning to TRBD2. The CDR3 is made up of 16 amino acids. V was pared by 4 bases and J by 2 bases, with 11 bases of the junction left unmatched. Germline-derived CDR1 and CDR2 are SGHTA and FQGNSA. This CDR3 reads CASSSEVAGDPYEQYF. In DNA, the CDR3 is TGTGCCAGCAGCTCGGAGGTTGCGGGAGACCCCTACGAGCAGTACTTC.

In this sample, this clone turned up once. The chain carries TRBV6-1 and TRBJ2-3; D is possibly TRBD1 (6 bases). The CDR3 extends over 13 amino acids. Germline V gives CDR1 MNHNS, CDR2 SASEGT. V dropped 5 bases and J dropped 1 base, with 7 bases sitting between them. The chain's CDR3 is CASSRTGTDTQYF. CDR3 in DNA: TGTGCCAGCAGTCGGACAGGCACAGATACGCAGTATTTT.